This TCR beta chain was profiled in a study of blood T cell repertoires in COVID-19. Turning to the study itself: The study drew acute and convalescent COVID-19 samples from the United States, Italy and Spain. T cells, B-cell-depleted T cells, or PBMCs provided the cDNA or gDNA that served as material.

The ends lost 7 bases at V and 1 base at J; junction bases unmatched: 6. Per germline, CDR1 MNHEY and CDR2 SMNVEV (reference sequence). The CDR3 spans 15 residues. The authors' processing: Cell counts per sample came from amplifying reference gene primers. Produced via immunoSEQ multiplex PCR; TCRdb's table is partial and in-frame only. Clone size and the V and J calls come from that table; the DNA yielded D and trimming. The table records about 180,000 clones, about 80% of them present only once. This receptor was obtained from a man between 70 and 80 years old with active or convalescent COVID-19. The V gene is TRBV27, the J gene TRBJ2-3; 9 bases are shared with TRBD2. The sample consisted of peripheral blood. In nucleotides, the CDR3 is TGTGCCAGCACTAGGGCTAGCGGGGGCACAGATACGCAGTATTTT. It is translated as CASTRASGGTDTQYF.